Listed below are T cell receptor beta chains from one sample, sequenced in a study of cytomegalovirus exposure and HLA in healthy donors. Only in-frame clones appear in the TCRdb table, and some are missing; sequencing was by immunoSEQ multiplex PCR. In the table there are tens of thousands of clones, approximately 72% of which are singletons. Material: PBMCs. The receptors originated from a middle-aged woman in good health and CMV-seropositive. CDR3s include the opening cysteine and the closing phenylalanine or tryptophan. A D gene is named only where the DNA matches it firmly. Size values are once, few and many counts, or a class for expanded clones, and some rows have none.

d_gene: .
abundance: .
v_gene: TRBV28
j_gene: TRBJ2-1
CDR3aa: CASSLGAVPYNEQFF
CDR3nt: TGTGCCAGCAGTTTGGGAGCAGTCCCCTACAATGAGCAGTTCTTC

d_gene: .
abundance: few
v_gene: TRBV19
j_gene: TRBJ1-5
CDR3aa: CASSNRENNQPQHF
CDR3nt: TGTGCCAGTAGTAACCGGGAGAACAATCAGCCCCAGCATTTT

d_gene: .
abundance: .
v_gene: TRBV18
j_gene: TRBJ1-3
CDR3aa: CASSKSRDVGNTIYF
CDR3nt: TGTGCCAGTTCAAAGTCCAGGGATGTTGGAAACACCATATATTTT

d_gene: .
abundance: .
v_gene: TRBV7-2
j_gene: TRBJ1-2
CDR3aa: CASSRVQGNYGYTF
CDR3nt: TGTGCCAGCAGCCGGGTCCAGGGCAACTATGGCTACACCTTC

d_gene: .
abundance: medium-sized
v_gene: TRBV10-3
j_gene: TRBJ2-5
CDR3aa: CAIGLGVAAQETQYF
CDR3nt: TGTGCCATCGGTCTGGGGGTAGCGGCACAAGAGACCCAGTACTTC

d_gene: .
abundance: .
v_gene: TRBV30
j_gene: TRBJ2-3
CDR3aa: CALSGSSTDTQYF
CDR3nt: TGTGCCCTCAGCGGGTCTAGCACAGATACGCAGTATTTT

d_gene: .
abundance: .
v_gene: TRBV5-1
j_gene: TRBJ2-1
CDR3aa: CASSLGSSYNEQFF
CDR3nt: TGCGCCAGCAGCTTGGGGAGCTCCTACAATGAGCAGTTCTTC

d_gene: TRBD1
abundance: .
v_gene: TRBV10-3
j_gene: TRBJ1-2
CDR3aa: CATSPGQGYGYTF
CDR3nt: TGTGCCACCTCTCCGGGACAGGGGTATGGCTACACCTTC

d_gene: TRBD1
abundance: .
v_gene: TRBV6-5
j_gene: TRBJ1-1
CDR3aa: CASSYGTGFEAFF
CDR3nt: TGTGCCAGCAGTTACGGGACAGGGTTTGAAGCTTTCTTT

d_gene: .
abundance: .
v_gene: TRBV28
j_gene: TRBJ1-1
CDR3aa: CASSTLGGFREAFF
CDR3nt: TGTGCCAGCAGCACCTTAGGCGGGTTCCGAGAAGCTTTCTTT

d_gene: TRBD1
abundance: .
v_gene: TRBV29-1
j_gene: TRBJ2-7
CDR3aa: CSVSGTGIYEQYF
CDR3nt: TGCAGCGTAAGCGGGACAGGGATTTACGAGCAGTACTTC

d_gene: .
abundance: .
v_gene: TRBV7-8
j_gene: TRBJ1-3
CDR3aa: CASSSQGTGNTIYF
CDR3nt: TGTGCCAGCAGCTCCCAGGGGACTGGAAACACCATATATTTT

d_gene: TRBD1
abundance: few
v_gene: TRBV6-5
j_gene: TRBJ2-7
CDR3aa: CASSYSTGQGYEQYF
CDR3nt: TGTGCCAGCAGTTACTCGACAGGACAGGGGTACGAGCAGTACTTC

d_gene: TRBD1
abundance: .
v_gene: TRBV4-1
j_gene: TRBJ1-6
CDR3aa: CASSPGQGYNSPLHF
CDR3nt: TGCGCCAGCAGCCCCGGACAGGGATATAATTCACCCCTCCACTTT

d_gene: TRBD1
abundance: .
v_gene: TRBV5-1
j_gene: TRBJ1-4
CDR3aa: CASSFLPGQINEKLFF
CDR3nt: TGCGCCAGCAGCTTTCTCCCGGGACAGATTAATGAAAAACTGTTTTTT

d_gene: .
abundance: few
v_gene: TRBV6-1
j_gene: TRBJ2-7
CDR3aa: CASSGEGGLEQYF
CDR3nt: TGTGCCAGCAGTGGAGAGGGGGGGCTCGAGCAGTACTTC

d_gene: TRBD1
abundance: .
v_gene: TRBV19
j_gene: TRBJ1-2
CDR3aa: CASTQDRDSTTDSVYGYTF
CDR3nt: TGTGCCAGTACTCAAGACCGGGACAGCACTACGGACAGTGTCTATGGCTACACCTTC

d_gene: .
abundance: .
v_gene: TRBV29-1
j_gene: TRBJ1-3
CDR3aa: CSVKRSSGNTIYF
CDR3nt: TGCAGCGTTAAGCGGTCCTCTGGAAACACCATATATTTT

d_gene: TRBD2
abundance: .
v_gene: TRBV4-1
j_gene: TRBJ2-1
CDR3aa: CASSQAAGTINEQFF
CDR3nt: TGCGCCAGCAGCCAAGCGGCCGGGACTATTAATGAGCAGTTCTTC

d_gene: .
abundance: .
v_gene: TRBV4-3
j_gene: TRBJ2-1
CDR3aa: CASSQETALGGLYNEQFF
CDR3nt: TGCGCCAGCAGCCAAGAAACTGCTTTAGGAGGGCTGTACAATGAGCAGTTCTTC

d_gene: TRBD2
abundance: .
v_gene: TRBV7-3
j_gene: TRBJ2-3
CDR3aa: CASSSGGNTDTQYF
CDR3nt: TGTGCCAGCAGCTCCGGGGGGAACACAGATACGCAGTATTTT

d_gene: TRBD1
abundance: .
v_gene: TRBV30
j_gene: TRBJ1-2
CDR3aa: CAWSPGTGQVYGYTF
CDR3nt: TGTGCCTGGAGCCCAGGGACAGGGCAGGTCTATGGCTACACCTTC

d_gene: .
abundance: .
v_gene: TRBV10-3
j_gene: TRBJ1-2
CDR3aa: CAISEWEGVGYTF
CDR3nt: TGTGCCATCAGTGAGTGGGAGGGTGTAGGCTACACCTTC

d_gene: .
abundance: .
v_gene: TRBV5-6
j_gene: TRBJ2-7
CDR3aa: CASSLVGVSEQYF
CDR3nt: TGTGCCAGCAGCTTGGTTGGGGTTAGCGAGCAGTACTTC